Here is one T cell receptor beta chain with its context. This clonotype was detected only a few times. Its antigen is not yet known. Base qualities are not provided; no much larger clone lies one nucleotide away. This sample is drawn from a study of breast tumors, draining lymph nodes, adjacent tissues (dated by TCRdb to 2016 to 2018). At the level of the whole study: The study compared TCR beta repertoires across tumor, adjacent nontumor tissue and axillary lymph nodes from breast cancer patients. The study was designed to assess the relationships and possible T-cell exchange between tumor, surrounding tissue and draining lymph node repertoires in human breast cancer.

Lymph node samples came from the axillary draining lymph nodes of breast cancer patients. Results the study describes overall, beyond this receptor: The data were considered consistent with the idea that most tumor T cells come from the lymph node and then expand in tumor tissue. The conclusion that tumor T cells originate in lymph nodes was presented as consistent with a hypothesis rather than as directly demonstrated. Tumors showed preferential V and J gene usage, and their T-cell repertoire diversity fell below that of lymph nodes yet above that of nontumor tissue. Tumor and nontumor tissue repertoires were found to be significantly more similar in luminal-like than in basal-like breast cancer.

TCRdb names Illumina HiSeq 2000 as the instrument used. Multiplex PCR amplification was used to build the TCR beta chain libraries. The amplified TCR beta chain products were analyzed by high-throughput sequencing. TCRdb passed the public sequencing reads through fastp at Q25 and MiXCR, retaining productive beta sequences. Here each entry gathers all rows of one CDR3 protein and keeps the most common genes and DNA. Present in this sample are 200,000 or so distinct CDR3 sequences, 30% to 40% of which were seen just once. Around 4.5% of the sample lies in the top ten. The specimen sequenced was axillary lymph node tissue. The TCR was taken from a female donor with breast cancer. Some clones in this sample may be carry-over from other donors' samples.

In nucleotide form, the sequence is TGTGCCAGCAGTCCGAAGCCTACACCGGGGCAGTATAGCAATCAGCCCCAGCATTTT. This sequence encodes CASSPKPTPGQYSNQPQHF. The chain employs TRBV6-2 or TRBV6-3 and TRBJ1-5, with a tentative D gene TRBD1 over 5 matching bases. Its CDR3 holds 19 amino acids, cysteine through phenylalanine. Just the 57-base CDR3 DNA is kept, in frame starting at base 1. V is reduced by 5 bases and J by 0 bases, leaving a spacing of 23 bases between them. The germline V gene provides CDR1 MNHEY and CDR2 SVGEGT.